This T cell receptor (beta chain) is drawn from a study of read filtering for tumor transcriptome and immune sequencing. This CDR3 contains 12 residues. V was shortened by 5 bases and J by 0 bases, with 6 bases between the two germline ends. CDR1 and CDR2 from the germline V gene are SGHRS and YFSETQ. This clonotype was seen ten or more times. This library used about 400 ng RNA and molecular barcoded adaptors spanning alpha/delta and beta/gamma chains. TCRdb used MiXCR to reprocess the reads, holding one entry per CDR3 protein. The sample carries about 58,000 distinct CDR3 sequences, 10% to 15% recorded once.

The sequenced sample consisted of a population of CD138-negative cells sorted from bone marrow. The clonotype originates from a donor at least 40 years old with multiple myeloma. This chain links TRBV5-1 with TRBJ2-7; no firm D call. Written as DNA, the CDR3 is TGCGCCAGCAGTGGAGACTCCTACGAGCAGTACTTC. Protein product: CASSGDSYEQYF. Full variable domain (remainder filled in from reference TRBV5-1 and TRBJ2-7): KAGVTQTPRYLIKTRGQQVTLSCSPISGHRSVSWYQQTPGQGLQFLFEYFSETQRNKGNFPGRFSGRQFSNSRSEMNVSTLELGDSALYLCASSGDSYEQYFGPGTRLTVT.